What follows are 24 T cell receptor beta chains derived from one specimen sequenced in a study of CD8+ T cells in alopecia areata. cDNA reverse transcribed from extracted RNA served as the sequencing template. Method: immunoSEQ multiplex PCR; TCRdb's copy keeps in-frame clones and lacks some. Observed in the sample are 270,000 or so clones, none of them singletons. After pooling, cutaneous lymph node cells were sorted with CD4, CD8alpha, NKG2D, NKG2ACE and other markers. Material for sequencing was CD4+ T cells sorted from a lymph node. Receptors originate from a C3H/HeJ mouse with alopecia areata. Strain MHC haplotype: H2-k.

This clone was seen a handful of times. Genes and germline are mouse. With the read ending 4 residues before the CDR3 end, the germline J gene is used to fill in that end. This chain uses TRBV19 with TRBJ2-4, with a tentative D call TRBD1 (7 bases). The CDR3 is 14 amino acids. Trimming cost V 5 bases and J 3 bases, with 13 bases left between them. Germline CDR1 FNHDT, CDR2 SITEND (reference sequence). CDR3 residues: CASRDRGRQNTLYF. The CDR3 DNA, read in part, is TGTGCCAGCAGGGATAGGGGGCGGCAAAAC.

In the case of this clone: Genes and germline are mouse. The observed sequence ends 4 residues before the CDR3 terminus, with the missing tail filled in from the germline J gene. The chain employs TRBV13-3 and TRBJ2-4; D unresolved. V gave up 4 bases and J gave up 0 bases, with 9 bases separating them. CDR1 is NNHDY, CDR2 SYVADS, per germline. The CDR3 sequence is 14 residues long. This chain's CDR3 is CASSPDNSQNTLYF. The CDR3 DNA, read in part, is TGTGCCAGCAGTCCTGACAATAGTCAAAAC.

As concerns this clone: All gene names here are mouse names. The read stops 4 residues short of the end of the CDR3; the missing end is completed from the germline J gene. The chain is built from TRBV3 and TRBJ2-5; 7 bases are a match to TRBD2. Germline trimming cut 0 bases from V and 0 bases from J; bases unmatched to any gene: 6. The CDR3 is 17 amino acids. Germline-derived CDR1 and CDR2 are SNHLY and FYNGKV (reference sequence). The sequenced CDR3 bases are TGTGCCAGCAGCTTAGCCCTACGGACTGGAAACCAAGAC. Translation: CASSLALRTGNQD. The entire CDR3 protein is CASSLALRTGNQDTQYF.

Concerning this clone itself: Gene names are mouse gene names. Other DNA sequences of this sample code for an identical CDR3. The CDR3 loop is CASSINRGTEQFF. CDR3 DNA, as far as it was read: TGTGCCAGCAGTATCAACAGGGGGACT. The chain combines TRBV19 with TRBJ2-1; 8 nucleotides agree with TRBD1. The read is 4 residues too short to cover the CDR3 end, so that end is filled in from the germline J gene. This CDR3 has 13 amino acids. Germline V gene sequence: CDR1 FNHDT, CDR2 SITEND (reference sequence).

This clone was seen at least ten times. Here the gene names and germline are mouse. The missing CDR3 end, 4 residues past where the read stops, is filled in from the germline J gene. The chain employs TRBV17 and TRBJ2-3; 10 nucleotides agree with TRBD2. With 3 bases clipped from V and 3 bases from J, the junction kept 3 bases outside the gene matches. The CDR3 has 15 amino acids. Germline CDR1 reads MNHDT; CDR2 reads YYDKIL. The CDR3 here is CASSSTGLGAETLYF. CDR3 DNA (partial): TGTGCTAGCAGTAGTACGGGACTGGGGGCAGAA.

This clone showed up just a few times. Each gene name is a mouse one. The DNA ends 4 residues before the CDR3 does, and the rest of the CDR3 is filled in from the germline J gene. The chain joins TRBV5 to TRBJ2-1; TRBD1 agrees at 7 bases. Germline CDR1 is LGHNA and CDR2 is YNLKQL (reference sequence). There are 12 residues in the CDR3. J lost 2 bases, V lost 10 bases, and 2 bases had no gene match. The CDR3 protein is CATGTDYAEQFF. The sequenced part of the CDR3 DNA is TGTGCCACCGGGACAGACTATGCT.

This clone occurred a few times. The gene symbols are mouse symbols. The CDR3 is cut off 4 residues early in the read; its end comes from the germline J gene. The chain employs TRBV13-1 and TRBJ2-7; 10 bases map to TRBD2. This CDR3 has 15 amino acids. Germline V gene sequence: CDR1 NSHNY, CDR2 SYGAGN. The CDR3 loop reads CASSDVGTGAYEQYF. The sequenced CDR3 bases are TGTGCCAGCAGTGATGTGGGGACTGGGGCTTAT.

With respect to this clone: Germline and genes: mouse. The read comes to an end 4 residues before the CDR3 does, leaving the germline J gene to fill in the end. J is TRBJ1-2 and V is TRBV13-1; 7 positions match TRBD1. V lost 5 bases to trimming and J lost 1 base; unmatched junction nucleotides: 5. CDR1 is NSHNY, CDR2 SYGAGN, per germline. CDR3 size: 14 residues. The CDR3 loop is CASSEQGLNSDYTF. The covered CDR3 bases are TGTGCCAGCAGCGAACAGGGGTTAAACTCC.

This clone showed up just a few times. Each gene name is a mouse one. With the read ending 4 residues before the CDR3 end, the germline J gene is used to fill in that end. This chain connects TRBV17 to TRBJ2-5; 7 positions match TRBD1. Germline V gene lookup returns CDR1 MNHDT and CDR2 YYDKIL. Trimming took 2 bases from V and 0 from J; bases not matched to a gene: 2. The CDR3 loop spans 15 amino acids. Here the CDR3 reads CASSRTGVNQDTQYF. The CDR3 DNA, read in part, is TGTGCTAGCAGTAGAACAGGGGTTAACCAAGAC.

In its sample, this clone was seen a few times. The gene names here belong to mouse. Sequencing ends 4 residues short of the CDR3 end; the germline J gene provides the rest. The chain has TRBV19 and TRBJ2-2; D gene unclear. Trimming stripped 2 bases from V and 2 bases from J, with 4 bases between. There are 13 residues in the CDR3. Germline V gene lookup returns CDR1 FNHDT and CDR2 SITEND (reference sequence). CDR3 protein: CASSMQNTGQLYF. The CDR3 DNA, read in part, is TGTGCCAGCAGTATGCAGAACACCGGG.

This clone was recorded a few times. Mouse names are used for the genes. The missing CDR3 end, 4 residues past where the read stops, is filled in from the germline J gene. The chain couples TRBV19 to TRBJ1-2; the D gene is possibly TRBD1 (5 bases). The CDR3 extends over 15 amino acids. Germline CDR1 FNHDT, CDR2 SITEND (reference sequence). V lost 4 bases, J lost 0 bases, and 13 bases lay in between. The sequenced part of the CDR3 DNA is TGTGCCAGCAGTCCCTCACAGGCCTCAAACTCC. It encodes CASSPSQASNS. The CDR3 in its entirety is CASSPSQASNSDYTF.

This clone was observed a few times. Any gene name here is a mouse gene name. With the read ending 4 residues before the CDR3 end, the germline J gene is used to fill in that end. V is TRBV14 and J is TRBJ2-7; D remains ambiguous. This CDR3 is built from 13 residues. The germline V gene encodes CDR1 SGHDT and CDR2 FRDEAV. V was pared by 4 bases and J by 0 bases, with 8 bases between. CDR3 DNA (partial): TGTGCCAGCAGTCTCACAAACTCCTAT. This encodes CASSLTNSY. The complete CDR3 sequence is CASSLTNSYEQYF.

With respect to this clone: Gene names denote mouse genes. The CDR3 end falls 4 residues outside the read, so it is completed with the germline J gene. This rearrangement joins TRBV13-1 to TRBJ2-1; TRBD2 agrees at 12 bases. The CDR3 has 16 residues. Germline V gene sequence: CDR1 NSHNY, CDR2 SYGAGN. V dropped 0 bases and J dropped 6; count of bases not matched to a gene: 4. The CDR3: CASSDAGDWGVAEQFF. The sequenced part of the CDR3 DNA is TGTGCCAGCAGTGATGCGGGGGACTGGGGGGTTGCT.

To note about this clone: The gene symbols are mouse symbols. The CDR3 is cut off 4 residues early in the read; its end comes from the germline J gene. The same CDR3 also results from other DNA sequences found in this sample. This rearrangement joins TRBV19 to TRBJ2-2; TRBD2 matches at 7 bases. This CDR3 comprises 15 residues. V was clipped by 1 base and J by 1 base; unmatched bases: 1. Germline V gene lookup returns CDR1 FNHDT and CDR2 SITEND (reference sequence). Partial CDR3 DNA: TGTGCCAGCAGTATAATGGGGGGAAACACCGGG. It yields the protein CASSIMGGNTG. The full CDR3 reads CASSIMGGNTGQLYF.

This clone appeared a few times. Any gene name here is a mouse gene name. The DNA ends 4 residues before the CDR3 does, and the rest of the CDR3 is filled in from the germline J gene. This chain uses TRBV19 with TRBJ2-1; possibly TRBD1 for D (5 bases). V gave up 4 bases and J gave up 3 bases, with 11 bases separating them. Germline CDR1 and CDR2: FNHDT and SITEND (reference sequence). The CDR3 totals 14 residues. CDR3 loop: CASSSRVPYAEQFF. Partial CDR3 DNA: TGTGCCAGCAGTTCCAGGGTCCCCTATGCT. The full variable domain, with the rest looked up from reference TRBV19 and TRBJ2-1, is GGIITQTPKFLIGQEGQKLTLKCQQNFNHDTMYWYRQDSGKGLRLIYYSITENDLQKGDLSEGYDASREKKSSFSLTVTSAQKNEMAVFLCASSSRVPYAEQFFGPGTRLTVL.

Only a few counts were recorded for this clone. Gene names are mouse gene names. The read falls 4 residues short of the CDR3 end, and the missing part is taken from the germline J gene. The chain links TRBV31 to TRBJ2-5, with D tentatively TRBD1 (6 bases). The CDR3 totals 14 residues. CDR1 is GKSSPN and CDR2 is SITVG in the germline V gene. CDR3 residues: CAWSTARGGDTQYF. Partial CDR3 DNA: TGTGCCTGGAGCACAGCCAGGGGTGGAGAC.

The table lists this clone with a few counts. Genes here carry mouse names. CDR3 DNA, as far as it was read: TGTGCCAGCAGCGCGGACACTAGTCAAAAC. This sequence encodes CASSADTSQN. The CDR3 in its entirety is CASSADTSQNTLYF. The chain recombines TRBV13-1 with TRBJ2-4, with D possibly TRBD1 on 5 matching bases. The read ends 4 residues before the CDR3 terminus; that terminus is restored from the germline J gene. This CDR3 region has 14 residues. V lost 5 bases and J 0 bases, leaving 10 bases between the germline ends. CDR1 NSHNY and CDR2 SYGAGN come from the germline V gene.

This clone was counted only a few times. The germline and genes are mouse ones. The read finishes 4 residues shy of the CDR3 end, and the germline J gene is used to complete it. The same CDR3 arises from other DNA sequences in this sample as well. V usage is TRBV1 and J usage is TRBJ2-1; D is tentatively TRBD1 or TRBD2 (5 bases each). The CDR3 contains 14 residues. V was cut by 1 base and J by 4 bases, with 8 bases left in between. From germline, CDR1 is NSQYPW and CDR2 LRSPGD (reference sequence). CDR3 residues: CTCSAGGAYAEQFF. CDR3 bases read: TGCACCTGCAGTGCAGGGGGCGCGTATGCT.

This clone was seen many times. Mouse gene names and germline throughout. The DNA ends 4 residues before the CDR3 does, and the rest of the CDR3 is filled in from the germline J gene. In the same sample, other DNA sequences code for this CDR3. The V call is TRBV4, the J call TRBJ1-2; TRBD1 matches 8 bases. The length of the CDR3 is 14 residues. Per the germline V gene, CDR1 is LGHDT and CDR2 is YNNKQL (reference sequence). V lost 4 bases, J lost 0 bases, and 1 base stayed unmatched. The CDR3 region is CASSLQGANSDYTF. Partial CDR3 DNA: TGTGCCAGCAGCTTACAGGGGGCAAACTCC.

As to this clone: Germline and genes: mouse. The DNA read from the CDR3 is TGTGCTAGCAGTCCGGGACAGGGGTTGTATAATTCGCCC. Translating gives CASSPGQGLYNSP. The whole CDR3 region reads CASSPGQGLYNSPLYF. The rearrangement links TRBV17 to TRBJ1-6; 10 bases align to TRBD1. Read sequence stops 3 residues before the CDR3 end, and the germline J gene provides the missing end. TRBJ1-6 is an open reading frame whose function is uncertain. The length of the CDR3 is 16 residues. V shed 5 bases and J 4 bases; nucleotides not matched to a gene: 5. Germline assignment: CDR1 MNHDT and CDR2 YYDKIL.

This clone has only a few counts. The genes and germline here are from mouse. With the read ending 4 residues before the CDR3 end, the germline J gene is used to fill in that end. The genes are TRBV1 and TRBJ2-4; possible D gene TRBD1, 6 bases. Germline V gives CDR1 NSQYPW, CDR2 LRSPGD (reference sequence). This CDR3 is 14 amino acids long. Here the CDR3 reads CTCSGGGQKNTLYF. The sequenced CDR3 bases are TGCACCTGCAGTGGAGGGGGACAAAAAAAC.

Regarding this clone: Mouse names are used for the genes. The read finishes 4 residues shy of the CDR3 end, and the germline J gene is used to complete it. This chain joins TRBV1 and TRBJ2-1, with TRBD1 identical over 7 bases. Per the germline V gene, CDR1 is NSQYPW and CDR2 is LRSPGD (reference sequence). After removal of 5 bases from V and 5 bases from J, the junction contained 9 bases not matched to a gene. The CDR3 is 15 amino acids. The CDR3 is CTCSRLQGLDAEQFF. CDR3 DNA, as far as it was read: TGCACCTGCAGTCGTCTACAGGGGCTGGATGCT. The variable domain in full, completed from reference TRBV1 and TRBJ2-1, reads VTLLEQNPRWRLVPRGQAVNLRCILKNSQYPWMSWYQQDLQKQLQWLFTLRSPGDKEVKSLPGADYLATRVTDTELRLQVANMSQGRTLYCTCSRLQGLDAEQFFGPGTRLTVL.

A word on this clone: Gene names are mouse gene names. The CDR3 end falls 4 residues outside the read, so it is completed with the germline J gene. The chain combines TRBV13-1 with TRBJ1-1, with 9 bases lining up with TRBD1. Per germline, CDR1 NSHNY and CDR2 SYGAGN. The CDR3 contains 12 residues. CDR3 sequence reads: CASSNRGPEVFF. The covered CDR3 bases are TGTGCCAGCAGTAACAGGGGGCCA.

This clone was observed a few times. The genes and germline here are from mouse. Coverage ceases 4 residues before the CDR3 finishes, and the germline J gene fills in the end. The chain recombines TRBV13-1 with TRBJ2-7; D possibly corresponds to TRBD1 (5 bases). The CDR3 extends over 14 amino acids. Looked up from germline, CDR1 is NSHNY and CDR2 is SYGAGN. V lost 0 bases, J lost 0 bases, and 7 bases lay in between. The part of the CDR3 DNA that was read is TGTGCCAGCAGTGATGCGAGGGGCTCCTAT. Translation gives CASSDARGSY. The whole CDR3 reads CASSDARGSYEQYF.